This passage covers 20 T cell receptor beta chains from one sample sequenced in a study of blood T cells in healthy people across ages. It was with a sample-barcoded 5' primer and a J-beta primer mix that a second PCR of roughly 6 to 11 cycles was run. TCRdb itself ran the 5' RACE reads through MiXCR, one entry per CDR3 protein. The table has approximately 670,000 distinct CDR3 sequences, approximately 40% seen once. Material for sequencing was blood. All receptors derive from a man at least 80 years old in good health.

In regard to this clonotype: A read error may explain this, as a much larger clone is one base away. This chain uses TRBV7-2 with TRBJ2-3, with D maybe TRBD2 (6 bases). This CDR3 is 13 amino acids long. Germline V CDR1 and CDR2: SGHTA, FQGNSA. CDR3 bases: TGTGCCAGCAGTGGAACTAGCACAGATACGCGGTATTTT. This gives the protein CASSGTSTDTRYF.

This clonotype was picked up a small number of times. This chain joins TRBV4-2 and TRBJ2-3; 13 positions agree with TRBD2. Germline assignment: CDR1 LGHNA and CDR2 YNFKEQ. V lost 4 bases to trimming and J lost 5 bases; unmatched junction nucleotides: 3. The CDR3 covers 15 residues. The CDR3 coding sequence is TGTGCCAGCAGCCCTACTAGCGGGAGGGAAGATACGCAGTATTTT. This encodes CASSPTSGREDTQYF.

The V and J genes are TRBV4-2 and TRBJ2-2, with D unclear. V was cut by 0 bases and J by 0 bases, with 5 bases left in between. The CDR3 length is 15 residues. The germline CDR1 and CDR2 sequences are LGHNA and YNFKEQ. CDR3 amino acids: CASSQDAANTGELFF. DNA of the CDR3: TGTGCCAGCAGCCAAGATGCGGCGAACACCGGGGAGCTGTTTTTT.

This sequence joins TRBV6-2 or TRBV6-3 and TRBJ2-7; TRBD1 matches 11 bases. V lost 5 bases to trimming and J lost 5 bases; unmatched junction nucleotides: 8. The CDR3 contains 15 residues. The V gene's germline CDR1 is MNHEY and CDR2 SVGEGT. For the CDR3, the DNA is TGTGCCAGCAGTCCTTATGGGACAGGGGGACACGAGCAGTACTTC. It codes for CASSPYGTGGHEQYF.

This chain uses TRBV20-1 with TRBJ2-4; 10 bases are a match to TRBD2. The DNA end lines up better with TRBJ2-7; the J call may be wrong. The CDR3 is 15 residues long. Germline CDR1 reads DFQATT; CDR2 reads SNEGSKA (reference sequence). The CDR3 sequence is CSARGGSGGAYEQYF. CDR3 nucleotide sequence: TGCAGTGCTAGAGGGGGAAGCGGGGGGGCGTACGAGCAGTACTTC.

This rearrangement joins TRBV13 to TRBJ2-3, with 9 bases fitting TRBD2. This CDR3 is 16 amino acids long. V gave up 2 bases and J gave up 3 bases; unmatched junction bases: 6. Germline CDR1 and CDR2: PRHDT and FYEKMQ (reference sequence). CDR3 sequence (DNA): TGTGCCAGCAGCTTATTAGCGGGAGAGGGAACAGATACGCAGTATTTT. Its translation: CASSLLAGEGTDTQYF.

The sample holds a few counts of this clonotype. One junction end does not reproduce the germline sequence, and a read error may be involved. V and J are TRBV19 and TRBJ2-2; D perhaps matches TRBD1 (5 bases). Germline V gene data show CDR1 as LNHDA and CDR2 as SQIVND (reference sequence). This CDR3 spans 15 amino acids. The CDR3 DNA reads TGTGCCAGTAGTATAGCTCCGACAGACACCGGTGAGCTGTTTTTT. Translating it yields CASSIAPTDTGELFF.

The CDR3 bases are TGCAGTGCTAGAGATCCTTCCCGTGAGCAGTACTTC. This gives the protein CSARDPSREQYF. The chain combines TRBV20-1 with TRBJ2-5; D unresolved. The V gene lost 0 bases and the J gene lost 11 bases, with 13 bases spanning the gap. This CDR3 contains 12 residues. Germline CDR1 DFQATT, CDR2 SNEGSKA (reference sequence).

The chain recombines TRBV7-2 with TRBJ2-5, with TRBD1 as a possible D gene (6 bases). Trimming left V 4 bases short and J 5 bases short, with 17 bases between. CDR1 and CDR2 from the germline V gene are SGHTA and FQGNSA. The CDR3 runs 15 residues. CDR3 loop: CASSYPGVGWETQYF. In DNA form, the CDR3 reads TGTGCCAGCAGCTACCCAGGGGTCGGTTGGGAGACCCAGTACTTC.

The chain uses TRBV11-2 and TRBJ2-1; 8 bases map to TRBD2. Germline V gene sequence: CDR1 SGHAT, CDR2 FQNNGV. Trimming cost V 5 bases and J 0 bases; bases outside gene matches: 24. CDR3 length equals 22 residues. CDR3: CASSTPLPYGTSHQASYNEQFF. The CDR3 DNA reads TGTGCCAGCAGCACCCCCCTACCATACGGGACTAGTCACCAAGCCTCCTACAATGAGCAGTTCTTC.

This clonotype was picked up a small number of times. CDR3 sequence: CASSLTLQGGYEQYF. For the CDR3, the DNA is TGTGCCAGCAGCCTAACTCTCCAGGGGGGTTACGAGCAGTACTTC. V is TRBV7-9 and J is TRBJ2-7; D may be TRBD1 (7 bases). V lost 5 bases to trimming and J lost 4 bases, with 18 bases between them. The CDR3 has 15 residues. Germline V gene sequence: CDR1 SEHNR, CDR2 FQNEAQ (reference sequence).

The rearrangement uses TRBV5-5 and TRBJ2-1; D is uncertain. Trimming stripped 0 bases from V and 0 bases from J, with 13 bases between. The CDR3 spans 17 residues. Germline-derived CDR1 and CDR2 are SGHKS and YYEKEE (reference sequence). CDR3 in amino acids: CASSLVFQRSSYNEQFF. The CDR3 DNA reads TGTGCCAGCAGCTTGGTGTTTCAGCGCAGCTCCTACAATGAGCAGTTCTTC.

The CDR3 spells CASSTNRGGYNEQFF. Written as DNA, the CDR3 is TGTGCCAGCAGCACGAACAGGGGTGGGTACAATGAGCAGTTCTTC. The chain links TRBV9 to TRBJ2-1, with 7 bases fitting TRBD1. V trimming: 4 bases; J trimming: 4 bases; junction bases outside the gene matches: 8. The length of the CDR3 is 15 residues. Germline V lookup: CDR1 SGDLS, CDR2 YYNGEE.

This chain connects TRBV28 to TRBJ2-3, with D unclear. The CDR3 sequence is 18 residues long. With 3 bases removed from V and 4 bases from J, the gap between germline ends came to 23 bases. In germline, CDR1 is MDHEN, CDR2 SYDVKM. The CDR3 DNA follows: TGTGCCAGCAGTTTCCTCATACCCTCATCCCCTCGGGCAGATACGCAGTATTTT. The encoded protein is CASSFLIPSSPRADTQYF. Drawing the rest from reference TRBV28 and TRBJ2-3, the complete variable domain is DVKVTQSSRYLVKRTGEKVFLECVQDMDHENMFWYRQDPGLGLRLIYFSYDVKMKEKGDIPEGYSVSREKKERFSLILESASTNQTSMYLCASSFLIPSSPRADTQYFGPGTRLTVL.

The chain uses TRBV6-2 or TRBV6-3 and TRBJ2-7; D assignment may be TRBD1 or TRBD2 (5 bases each). The J call is doubtful: the DNA matches TRBJ2-5 better. CDR3 length: 15 residues. Germline V gives CDR1 MNHEY, CDR2 SVGEGT. CDR3: CASSARDGRVGTQYF. The CDR3 DNA is TGTGCCAGCAGTGCACGGGACGGAAGGGTTGGGACCCAGTACTTC.

This chain joins TRBV15 and TRBJ1-1, with D possibly TRBD1 on 5 matching bases. The CDR3 sequence is 13 residues long. Germline V gene lookup returns CDR1 LNHNV and CDR2 YYDKDF (reference sequence). With 1 base removed from V and 4 bases from J, the gap between germline ends came to 7 bases. CDR3: CATSRVGGTEAFF. The CDR3 DNA reads as TGTGCCACCAGCAGAGTGGGGGGCACTGAAGCTTTCTTT.

This clonotype was seen ten or more times. Sequence at one end of the junction differs from germline and may be a read error. The chain has TRBV10-1 and TRBJ2-3, with 13 bases aligning to TRBD2. The CDR3 loop spans 15 amino acids. CDR1 and CDR2 (germline): WNHNN, SYGVQD (reference sequence). The CDR3 loop is CASSRLAGGTDTQYF. CDR3 DNA sequence: TGTGCCAGCAGTCGACTAGCGGGAGGTACAGATACGCAGTATTTT.

The chain combines TRBV7-2 with TRBJ2-1, with D hard to call. Germline values: CDR1 SGHTA, CDR2 FQGNSA. The CDR3 is 19 residues long. V shed 5 bases and J shed 3 bases, with 26 bases lying between them. The CDR3 sequence is CASSLPKESPLGLYNEQFF. Written as DNA, the CDR3 is TGTGCCAGCAGCCTCCCAAAAGAGTCCCCTTTGGGTCTCTACAATGAGCAGTTCTTC.

The CDR3 protein is CSVPGGTTDTQYF. DNA of the CDR3: TGCAGTGTTCCGGGGGGCACTACAGATACGCAGTATTTT. This chain uses TRBV20-1 with TRBJ2-3, with D maybe TRBD2 (7 bases). This CDR3 is built from 13 residues. Germline loops: CDR1 DFQATT, CDR2 SNEGSKA (reference sequence). With 7 bases removed from V and 3 bases from J, the gap between germline ends came to 14 bases.

This clonotype occurred a few times. The V and J genes are TRBV6-5 and TRBJ1-4; no firm D call. This CDR3 is built from 16 residues. Germline-derived CDR1 and CDR2 are MNHEY and SVGAGI. Trimming removed 7 bases from V and 0 bases from J, with 15 bases in between. The chain's CDR3 is CASTPVWGATNEKLFF. CDR3 DNA sequence: TGTGCCAGCACCCCTGTTTGGGGAGCAACTAATGAAAAACTGTTTTTT.